The source of this TCR beta chain is a study of human T cells and chemical hapten exposure. Study-wide context: The use of 2% DPC on around 2 cm by around 2 cm of upper inner arm skin constituted sensitization. TCR yields per sample varied, mainly owing to small pooled library volume differences.

In this sample, this clonotype turned up many times. Documented time point: patch test 1, 2 weeks after DPC sensitization. Treatment in this sample: therapeutic diphenylcyclopropenone sensitization with weekly scalp DPC. Extraction of total RNA was performed on unfractionated whole blood. Individual cDNA molecules had unique molecular identifiers attached to them by the library. TCRdb itself ran the RACE reads through MiXCR, one entry per CDR3 protein. The data contain around 380,000 distinct CDR3 sequences, more than 4.5% of them singletons. The CDR3 sequence is 13 residues long. V dropped 3 bases and J dropped 5 bases, with 8 bases sitting between them. Germline assignment: CDR1 LGHDT and CDR2 YNNKEL (reference sequence).

The V call is TRBV3-1, the J call TRBJ1-5, with D possibly TRBD1 on 5 matching bases. This TCR came from a woman aged 50 to 65 with alopecia areata. Some clones in this sample may be carry-over from other donors' samples. Sequenced here: whole blood, sampled in connection with sensitization to the hapten diphenylcyclopropenone (DPC). The CDR3 coding sequence is TGTGCCAGCAGCCATCTAGGGGATCAGCCCCAGCATTTT. Residues: CASSHLGDQPQHF. Drawing the rest from reference TRBV3-1 and TRBJ1-5, the complete variable domain is DTAVSQTPKYLVTQMGNDKSIKCEQNLGHDTMYWYKQDSKKFLKIMFSYNNKELIINETVPNRFSPKSPDKAHLNLHINSLELGDSAVYFCASSHLGDQPQHFGDGTRLSIL.